A single sample is the source of the 25 T cell receptor beta chains below, sequenced in a study of CXCR3-negative and CXCR3-positive naive CD8 T cells. 5' RACE that incorporated UMI labels was used to prepare the TRB cDNA libraries. TCRdb reprocessed the 5' RACE reads, with one entry per CDR3 protein and no DNA. The repertoire shows about 130,000 distinct CDR3 sequences; the top ten hold roughly 0.29%. The sample comprised naive CXCR3- CD8+ T cells from blood. Subset meaning: CD45RO-CCR7+CD27+CD95- naive CD8+ T cells lacking CXCR3 (TNR3-). The receptor source for this set is a human donor in good health. Some clones in this sample may be carry-over from other donors' samples.

This sequence joins TRBV14 and TRBJ2-2. The CDR3 contains 15 residues. Germline assignment: CDR1 SGHDN and CDR2 FVKESK. The CDR3 is CASSFFTANTGELFF. Using reference TRBV14 and TRBJ2-2 for the parts outside the CDR3, the full variable domain is EAGVTQFPSHSVIEKGQTVTLRCDPISGHDNLYWYRRVMGKEIKFLLHFVKESKQDESGMPNNRFLAERTGGTYSTLKVQPAELEDSGVYFCASSFFTANTGELFFGEGSRLTVL.

V usage is TRBV6-1 and J usage is TRBJ1-1. The CDR3 covers 13 residues. Germline V CDR1 and CDR2: MNHNS, SASEGT. The CDR3 sequence is CASRWVSVGEAFF.

The chain is built from TRBV5-1 and TRBJ2-7; the TRBD1 assignment by TCRdb is unverifiable without DNA. The CDR3 has 14 amino acids. Germline CDR1 reads SGHRS; CDR2 reads YFSETQ. CDR3 sequence reads: CASGQGQGGYEQYF.

V and J are TRBV7-2 and TRBJ2-7; there is no DNA to check the TCRdb D call of TRBD1. This CDR3 region has 14 residues. The germline gives CDR1 SGHTA, CDR2 FQGNSA. CDR3 residues: CASSFEPGASEQYF.

J is TRBJ2-7 and V is TRBV28; TCRdb's D gene call, TRBD1, goes unchecked for lack of DNA. Germline CDR1 is MDHEN and CDR2 is SYDVKM. This CDR3 has 15 amino acids. CDR3 loop: CASSLTGTVSYEQYF.

J is TRBJ2-5 and V is TRBV12-3 or TRBV12-4. The CDR3 runs 13 residues. Here the CDR3 reads CASTLDRRETQYF.

The chain combines TRBV29-1 with TRBJ2-7; the TRBD1 assignment by TCRdb is unverifiable without DNA. CDR3 length: 14 amino acids. Germline lookup yields CDR1 SQVTM and CDR2 ANQGSEA. CDR3 protein: CSVRPGQSSYEQYF.

The J gene is TRBJ2-5, the V gene TRBV5-1; as DNA is missing, the TRBD2 call by TCRdb cannot be tested. Germline V gene data show CDR1 as SGHRS and CDR2 as YFSETQ. The CDR3 is made up of 13 amino acids. Here the CDR3 reads CASRGTSEETQYF.

The chain combines TRBV14 with TRBJ2-7. Germline V gene sequence: CDR1 SGHDN, CDR2 FVKESK. This CDR3 is built from 14 residues. This CDR3 is CASSQDGPIYEQYF. The full variable domain, completed using reference TRBV14 and TRBJ2-7, is EAGVTQFPSHSVIEKGQTVTLRCDPISGHDNLYWYRRVMGKEIKFLLHFVKESKQDESGMPNNRFLAERTGGTYSTLKVQPAELEDSGVYFCASSQDGPIYEQYFGPGTRLTVT.

V is TRBV28 and J is TRBJ1-6; TCRdb names TRBD1, which stays unverified in the absence of DNA. Germline CDR1 MDHEN, CDR2 SYDVKM. The CDR3 has 15 residues. CDR3 amino acids: CATLDRVGGNSPLHF.

The genes are TRBV15 and TRBJ1-1; TCRdb's assignment of TRBD1 cannot be checked, as there is no DNA. Germline V lookup: CDR1 LNHNV, CDR2 YYDKDF (reference sequence). The CDR3 runs to 15 residues. The CDR3: CATSRRTGGNTEAFF.

The chain is built from TRBV29-1 and TRBJ2-1; the TCRdb D gene call, TRBD2, has no DNA to confirm it. The CDR3 length is 16 residues. The germline V gene encodes CDR1 SQVTM and CDR2 ANQGSEA. CDR3 residues: CSVEDLETSGYNEQFF.

The chain joins TRBV10-3 to TRBJ2-5; the TCRdb D gene call, TRBD1, has no DNA to confirm it. The CDR3 totals 15 residues. Germline CDR1 is ENHRY and CDR2 is SYGVKD. The CDR3 is CAISESLGEVETQYF.

The chain carries TRBV14 and TRBJ2-1; TCRdb's assignment of TRBD2 cannot be checked, as there is no DNA. The CDR3 extends over 17 amino acids. Germline-derived CDR1 and CDR2 are SGHDN and FVKESK. CDR3 region: CASSQDRAGGLYNEQFF.

The chain is built from TRBV29-1 and TRBJ1-1; the D call from TCRdb, TRBD1, cannot be confirmed without DNA. The V gene's germline CDR1 is SQVTM and CDR2 ANQGSEA. The CDR3 extends over 15 amino acids. Here the CDR3 reads CSVDRGLSPNTEAFF.

J is TRBJ1-3 and V is TRBV12-3 or TRBV12-4; there is no DNA to check the TCRdb D call of TRBD1. The CDR3 is 15 residues long. This CDR3 is CASSYAGGAGNTIYF.

CDR3 loop: CASRGTGGSSEAFF. The chain uses TRBV9 and TRBJ1-1; TCRdb gives TRBD1 as the D gene, but with no DNA this cannot be confirmed. CDR1 is SGDLS, CDR2 YYNGEE, per germline. The CDR3 length is 14 residues.

The chain combines TRBV10-3 with TRBJ2-7. The germline V gene encodes CDR1 ENHRY and CDR2 SYGVKD. The CDR3 runs to 11 residues. CDR3 sequence: CAISDTYEQYF.

The genes are TRBV12-3 or TRBV12-4 and TRBJ2-2; absent DNA, TCRdb's TRBD1 call cannot be checked. There are 15 residues in the CDR3. CDR3 region: CASKHDRGRTGELFF.

The chain recombines TRBV7-9 with TRBJ1-1; TCRdb outputs TRBD1, but without DNA this stays unchecked. Germline V gene lookup returns CDR1 SEHNR and CDR2 FQNEAQ (reference sequence). The CDR3 is made up of 15 amino acids. CDR3 loop: CASSPRETLGTEAFF.

The rearrangement links TRBV7-6 to TRBJ2-7; the TCRdb D gene call, TRBD1, has no DNA to confirm it. Germline-derived CDR1 and CDR2 are SGHVS and FNYEAQ. The CDR3 contains 14 residues. CDR3 protein: CASSYSGGDYEQYF.

The chain links TRBV20-1 to TRBJ1-5. Germline V gene lookup returns CDR1 DFQATT and CDR2 SNEGSKA (reference sequence). The CDR3 sequence is 13 residues long. The CDR3 here is CSVEMSEGQPQHF.

The rearrangement joins TRBV12-3 or TRBV12-4 to TRBJ2-1; the TCRdb D gene call, TRBD2, has no DNA to confirm it. The CDR3 runs to 16 residues. The CDR3 sequence is CASSAPTSGRASEQFF.

The chain links TRBV19 to TRBJ2-7; without DNA, the TCRdb call of TRBD1 cannot be checked. This CDR3 region has 13 residues. Germline values: CDR1 LNHDA, CDR2 SQIVND (reference sequence). CDR3 loop: CASSPRRDYEQYF.

The rearrangement links TRBV2 to TRBJ1-5. Germline lookup yields CDR1 SNHLY and CDR2 FYNNEI. The CDR3 runs to 12 residues. CDR3 in amino acids: CASSEWGQPQHF.